The T cell receptor (beta chain) under discussion was sequenced for a study of spatial heterogeneity in lung cancer (dated by TCRdb to the late 2010s). Study-level background: More beta-chain than alpha-chain transcripts were consistently detected, likely reflecting higher beta-chain transcript abundance. In the raw uncorrected reads, each unique combination of TCR and UMI appeared on average more than ten times. In non-small cell lung cancer, the study made a quantitative comparison of TCR alpha and beta repertoires among multiple tumor regions, matched nontumor lung and blood. TCR repertoire features were related to nonsynonymous mutation counts determined by whole-exome sequencing of tumor tissue. At surgery, both alpha and beta chains were TCR-sequenced in 220 tumor regions, fewer than 85 matched nontumor lung samples and a few dozen PBMC samples.

A word on this clonotype: Its antigen target is currently unknown. There are no base qualities to consult, and no much larger clone falls within one base.

Looking up the germline V gene yields CDR1 SGHDT and CDR2 YYEEEE. Trimming costs V 4 bases and J 8 bases, and their ends lie 12 bases apart. The CDR3, from cysteine to phenylalanine, totals 13 residues. Only the CDR3 DNA stays, 39 bases, in frame from base 1. According to the study, the label for this sample's time point signals: sample taken at primary tumor resection. Whole RNA extracted from tumor and nontumor lung tissue, or from cryopreserved PBMC samples, was used for TCR sequencing without cell sorting. Samples were obtained from over 70 patients with early-stage, untreated non-small cell lung cancer from the lung TRACERx cohort. Only patients for whom sufficient RNA was available from at least two tumor regions were selected for TCR sequencing. Receptor libraries were prepared by 5' RACE. TCRdb names NextSeq 500 as the instrument used. To allow correction of PCR and sequencing errors, the TCR library protocol tagged every TCR cDNA molecule with a unique molecular identifier. Under the source paper's analysis protocol: Decombinator tools were used for TCR identification, UMI-based error correction and CDR3 extraction. TCRs above a frequency of 2 per 1,000, corresponding to the top 1% of the tumor frequency distribution, were defined as expanded. Renyi diversity was computed with the R vegan package after each repertoire had been subsampled 100 times to 5,000 TCRs. CDR3 similarity networks were built from amino acid triplet string-kernel similarity, with CDR3s being connected when pairwise similarity was above 0.82. The public reads were reprocessed in TCRdb via fastp at Q25 and MiXCR, keeping in-frame beta chains. Merged by CDR3 protein, the rows form single entries marked with the most common genes and DNA. TCRdb, rather than the study authors, made the V and J calls. This sample lists 90,000 or so distinct CDR3 sequences; approximately 8.6% were detected once. The ten largest clonotypes hold about 7% of the sample.

Results the study describes overall, beyond this receptor: Ubiquitous expanded tumor TCRs were found in blood more often at tumor resection than at routine follow-up. Additional single-cell paired TCR alpha and beta sequencing was considered necessary to confirm, at a functional level, the hypothesis that regional TCRs recognize regional mutations.

This TCR was recovered from a male donor with early-stage non-small cell lung cancer. Sequenced material: PBMCs, taken at surgery. Recombination joined TRBV5-6 with TRBJ1-4; the D gene is unclear. CDR3 reads: CASSRRAAEKLFF. The sequenced DNA is TGTGCCAGCAGCCGAAGGGCTGCCGAAAAACTGTTTTTT.